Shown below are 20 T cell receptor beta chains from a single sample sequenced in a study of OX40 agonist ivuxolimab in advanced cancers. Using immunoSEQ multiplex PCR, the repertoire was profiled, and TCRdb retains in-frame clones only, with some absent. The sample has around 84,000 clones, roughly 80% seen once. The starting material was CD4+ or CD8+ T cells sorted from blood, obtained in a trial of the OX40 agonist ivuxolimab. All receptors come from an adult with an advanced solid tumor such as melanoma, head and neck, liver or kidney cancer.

CDR3 sequence (DNA): TGTGCCATCAGCCGCAGGGGTGAAGACGAGCAGTACTTC. Residues: CAISRRGEDEQYF. J is TRBJ2-7 and V is TRBV10-3; tentative D call: TRBD1 (6 bases). Germline CDR1 reads ENHRY; CDR2 reads SYGVKD. The CDR3 extends over 13 amino acids. V lost 6 bases and J 5 bases, leaving 14 bases between the germline ends.

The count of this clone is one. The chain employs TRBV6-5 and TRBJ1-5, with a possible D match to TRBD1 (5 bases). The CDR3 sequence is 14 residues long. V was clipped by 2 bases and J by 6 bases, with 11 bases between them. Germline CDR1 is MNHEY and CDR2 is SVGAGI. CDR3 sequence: CASSYLGGTQPQHF. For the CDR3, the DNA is TGTGCCAGCAGTTACCTGGGGGGGACTCAGCCCCAGCATTTT.

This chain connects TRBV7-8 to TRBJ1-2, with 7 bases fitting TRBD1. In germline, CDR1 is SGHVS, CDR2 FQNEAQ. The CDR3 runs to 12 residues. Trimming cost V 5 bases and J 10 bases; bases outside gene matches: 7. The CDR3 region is CASSQTRGSYTF. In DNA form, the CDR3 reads TGTGCCAGCAGCCAAACCAGGGGGTCCTACACCTTC.

CDR3 coding DNA: TGTGCCAGCAGGACAGGGGGCGCAGGCAATCAGCCCCAGCATTTT. Protein product: CASRTGGAGNQPQHF. The J gene is TRBJ1-5, the V gene TRBV28; 10 bases match TRBD1. This CDR3 has 15 amino acids. Looked up from germline, CDR1 is MDHEN and CDR2 is SYDVKM. The V and J ends lost 6 bases and 2 bases, in that order; junction bases with no gene match: 4.

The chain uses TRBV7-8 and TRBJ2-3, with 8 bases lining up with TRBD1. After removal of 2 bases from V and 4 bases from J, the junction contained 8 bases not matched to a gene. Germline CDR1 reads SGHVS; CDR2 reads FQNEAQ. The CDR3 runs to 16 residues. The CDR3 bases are TGTGCCAGCAGCTTATCTCCGGACAGGGCGGCAGATACGCAGTATTTT. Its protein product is CASSLSPDRAADTQYF.

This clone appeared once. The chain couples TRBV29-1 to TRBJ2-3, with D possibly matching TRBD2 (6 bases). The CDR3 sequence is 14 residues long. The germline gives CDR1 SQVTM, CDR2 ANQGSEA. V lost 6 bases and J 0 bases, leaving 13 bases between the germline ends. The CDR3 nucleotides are TGCAGCGTCCCAGCGGGCTATAGCACAGATACGCAGTATTTT. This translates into CSVPAGYSTDTQYF.

The CDR3 region has the DNA TGTGCCAGCAGCTTGATGGGGAGCTCCTACAATGAGCAGTTCTTC. Its translation: CASSLMGSSYNEQFF. The chain carries TRBV7-9 and TRBJ2-1, with D possibly TRBD2 on 5 matching bases. Germline CDR1 and CDR2: SEHNR and FQNEAQ (reference sequence). Trimming took 3 bases from V and 0 from J, leaving 9 bases between them. The CDR3 is made up of 15 amino acids.

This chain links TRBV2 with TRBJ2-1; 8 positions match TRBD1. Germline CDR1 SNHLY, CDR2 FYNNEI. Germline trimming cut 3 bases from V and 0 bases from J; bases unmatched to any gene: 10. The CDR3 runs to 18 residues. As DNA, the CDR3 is TGTGCCAGCAGTGACCTACGACAGGGGATAAGCTCCTACAATGAGCAGTTCTTC. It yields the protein CASSDLRQGISSYNEQFF.

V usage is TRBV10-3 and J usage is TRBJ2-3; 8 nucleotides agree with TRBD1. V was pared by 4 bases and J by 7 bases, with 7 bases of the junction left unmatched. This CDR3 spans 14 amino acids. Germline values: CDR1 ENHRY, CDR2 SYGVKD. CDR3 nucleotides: TGTGCCATCAGTGGGGCCCAGGGGGCAAATACGCAGTATTTT. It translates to CAISGAQGANTQYF.

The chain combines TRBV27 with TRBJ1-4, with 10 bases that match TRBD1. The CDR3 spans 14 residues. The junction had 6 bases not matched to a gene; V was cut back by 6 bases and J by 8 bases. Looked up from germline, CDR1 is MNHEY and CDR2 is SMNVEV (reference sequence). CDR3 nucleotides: TGTGCCAGCAGCTTGACAGGGGGCAACGAAAAACTGTTTTTT. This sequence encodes CASSLTGGNEKLFF.

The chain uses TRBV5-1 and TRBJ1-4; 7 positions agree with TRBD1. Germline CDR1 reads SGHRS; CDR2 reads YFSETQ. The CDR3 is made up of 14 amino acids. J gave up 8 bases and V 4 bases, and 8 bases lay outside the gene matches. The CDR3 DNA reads TGCGCCAGCAGCCAGGGACAGTTGGAAGAAAAACTGTTTTTT. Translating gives CASSQGQLEEKLFF.

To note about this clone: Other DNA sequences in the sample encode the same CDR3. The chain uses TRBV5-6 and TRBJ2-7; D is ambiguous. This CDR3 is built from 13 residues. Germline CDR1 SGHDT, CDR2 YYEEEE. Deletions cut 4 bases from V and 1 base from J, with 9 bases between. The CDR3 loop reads CASSGRLSYEQYF. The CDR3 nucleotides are TGTGCCAGCAGCGGGCGGTTGTCCTACGAGCAGTACTTC.

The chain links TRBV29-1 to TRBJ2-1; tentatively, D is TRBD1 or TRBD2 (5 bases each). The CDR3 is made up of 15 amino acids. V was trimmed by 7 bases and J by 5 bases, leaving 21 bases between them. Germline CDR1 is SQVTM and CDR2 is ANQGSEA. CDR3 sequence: CSGQPVGRLNNEQFF. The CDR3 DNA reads TGCAGCGGCCAACCCGTGGGACGTCTGAACAATGAGCAGTTCTTC.

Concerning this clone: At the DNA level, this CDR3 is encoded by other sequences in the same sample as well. Written as DNA, the CDR3 is TGTGCCAGCAGGGGGTCACTAAGCACAGATACGCAGTATTTT. Translating gives CASRGSLSTDTQYF. The chain uses TRBV25-1 and TRBJ2-3; D is unclear. The CDR3 totals 14 residues. Between the trimmed V and J ends, which lost 6 bases and 0 bases, there was a span of 10 bases. CDR1 is MGHDK, CDR2 SYGVNS, per germline.

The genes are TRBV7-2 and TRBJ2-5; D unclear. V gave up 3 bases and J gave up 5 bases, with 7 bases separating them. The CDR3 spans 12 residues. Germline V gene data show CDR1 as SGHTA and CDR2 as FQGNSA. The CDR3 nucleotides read TGTGCCAGCAGCTTCTTCCTGGAGACCCAGTACTTC. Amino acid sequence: CASSFFLETQYF.

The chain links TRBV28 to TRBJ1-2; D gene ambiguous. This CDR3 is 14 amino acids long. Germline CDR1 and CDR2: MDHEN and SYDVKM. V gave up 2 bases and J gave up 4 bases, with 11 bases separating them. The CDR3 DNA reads TGTGCCAGCAGTTTACGGGCAGAACCCTATGGCTACACCTTC. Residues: CASSLRAEPYGYTF.

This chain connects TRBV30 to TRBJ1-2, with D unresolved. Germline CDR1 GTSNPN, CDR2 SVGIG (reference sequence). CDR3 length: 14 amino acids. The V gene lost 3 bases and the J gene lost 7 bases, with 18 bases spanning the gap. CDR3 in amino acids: CAWSPHSGSGGYTF. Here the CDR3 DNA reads TGTGCCTGGAGCCCCCACTCGGGGTCAGGTGGCTACACCTTC.

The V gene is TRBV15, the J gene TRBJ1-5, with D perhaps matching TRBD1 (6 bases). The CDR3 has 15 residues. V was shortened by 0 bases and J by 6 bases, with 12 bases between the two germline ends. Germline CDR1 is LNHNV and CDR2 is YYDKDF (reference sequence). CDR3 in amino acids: CATSREVRGAQPQHF. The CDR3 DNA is TGTGCCACCAGCAGAGAAGTGCGGGGGGCTCAGCCCCAGCATTTT.

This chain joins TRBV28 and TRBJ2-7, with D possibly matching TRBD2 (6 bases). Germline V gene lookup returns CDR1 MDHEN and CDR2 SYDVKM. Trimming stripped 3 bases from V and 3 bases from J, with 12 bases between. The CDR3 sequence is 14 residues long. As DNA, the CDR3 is TGTGCCAGCAGTTTGGGGGGTATCATCTACGAGCAGTACTTC. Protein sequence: CASSLGGIIYEQYF.

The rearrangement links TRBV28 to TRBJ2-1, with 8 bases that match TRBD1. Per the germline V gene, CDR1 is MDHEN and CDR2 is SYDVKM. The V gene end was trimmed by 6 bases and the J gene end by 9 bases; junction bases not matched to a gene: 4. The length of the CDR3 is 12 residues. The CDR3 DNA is TGTGCCAGCAGCTCGACAGGGGCTGAGCAGTTCTTC. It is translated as CASSSTGAEQFF.